Listed here are 9 T cell receptor beta chains from one sample, sequenced in a study of blood T cells in healthy people across ages. The use of a sample-barcoded 5' primer and a J-beta primer mix characterized a second PCR of roughly 6 to 11 cycles. TCRdb ran MiXCR on the 5' RACE reads and lists one entry per CDR3 protein. The top ten clones hold 25% to 30% of a sample with about 290,000 distinct CDR3 sequences, roughly 26% of them seen once. Sequencing was done on a sample of blood. These receptor sequences come from a woman between 65 and 79 years old in good health.

This chain joins TRBV5-1 and TRBJ1-2, with 7 bases matching TRBD1. Germline V lookup: CDR1 SGHRS, CDR2 YFSETQ. This CDR3 is built from 15 residues. The V and J ends lost 0 bases and 3 bases, in that order; junction bases with no gene match: 5. The CDR3 is CASSLGLTGDYGYTF. In nucleotides, the CDR3 is TGCGCCAGCAGCTTGGGCCTCACAGGGGACTATGGCTACACCTTC.

The chain joins TRBV20-1 to TRBJ2-3; a possible D gene is TRBD2 (6 bases). V lost 0 bases to trimming and J lost 3 bases, with 22 bases between them. The germline CDR1 and CDR2 sequences are DFQATT and SNEGSKA (reference sequence). This CDR3 is built from 18 residues. The DNA for the CDR3 is TGCAGTGCTAGAGATGAGAAGTGGAGGGCCTATACGACAGATACGCAGTATTTT. Protein product: CSARDEKWRAYTTDTQYF.

This clonotype was detected a few times. CDR3 region: CASSLDPGSGNTIYF. CDR3 sequence (DNA): TGTGCCAGCAGTTTAGACCCCGGCTCTGGAAACACCATATATTTT. The chain uses TRBV27 and TRBJ1-3, with D hard to call. Between the trimmed V and J ends, which lost 2 bases and 0 bases, there was a span of 8 bases. The CDR3 runs to 15 residues. Germline V gives CDR1 MNHEY, CDR2 SMNVEV (reference sequence).

This clonotype was counted between two and nine times. The V and J genes are TRBV5-1 and TRBJ2-1, with 14 bases identical to TRBD2. With V trimmed by 1 base and J by 10 bases, 7 bases remained unmatched. CDR1 and CDR2 from the germline V gene are SGHRS and YFSETQ. The CDR3 covers 16 residues. CDR3 DNA sequence: TGCGCCAGCAGCTTGATCGGACTAGCGGGAGGATGGGAGCAGTTCTTC. Translating gives CASSLIGLAGGWEQFF.

The gene calls are TRBV27 and TRBJ2-6, with 16 bases aligning to TRBD2. Germline V lookup: CDR1 MNHEY, CDR2 SMNVEV (reference sequence). J gave up 2 bases and V 5 bases, and 9 bases lay outside the gene matches. The CDR3 has 20 residues. Written as DNA, the CDR3 is TGTGCCAGCAGTCGAGGCGGGACTAGCGGGAGGGGTACTGGGGCCAACGTCCTGACTTTC. Translated, it gives CASSRGGTSGRGTGANVLTF.

This clonotype turned up a few times. The rearrangement joins TRBV20-1 to TRBJ2-1; unclear D gene. With 5 bases removed from V and 5 bases from J, the gap between germline ends came to 10 bases. Per germline, CDR1 DFQATT and CDR2 SNEGSKA (reference sequence). This CDR3 region has 12 residues. The CDR3 DNA reads as TGCAGTGCTGGGGTGGGGAACAATGAGCAGTTCTTC. Its translation is CSAGVGNNEQFF.

The genes are TRBV5-1 and TRBJ2-5, with D possibly matching TRBD2 (6 bases). The germline V and J ends were trimmed by 4 bases and 5 bases, with 15 bases remaining between them. The germline CDR1 and CDR2 sequences are SGHRS and YFSETQ. This CDR3 contains 14 residues. CDR3 DNA: TGCGCCAGCAGCCCCGGGACTGCTCTGGAGACCCAGTACTTC. Its protein product is CASSPGTALETQYF.

V is TRBV20-1 and J is TRBJ1-2; 9 bases fit TRBD1. V lost 2 bases, J lost 8 bases, and 6 bases stayed unmatched. Germline-derived CDR1 and CDR2 are DFQATT and SNEGSKA (reference sequence). CDR3 size: 13 residues. The CDR3 bases are TGCAGTGCTAGATTACAGGGGGCGGGAGGCTACACCTTC. It encodes CSARLQGAGGYTF.

This clonotype occurred a few times. V is TRBV3-1 and J is TRBJ2-5; tentatively, D is TRBD2 (6 bases). Near its end, the DNA agrees better with TRBJ2-1, so the J call may be wrong. Germline CDR1 reads LGHDT; CDR2 reads YNNKEL (reference sequence). The CDR3 is made up of 11 amino acids. CDR3 sequence: CASSYLAEQFF. The CDR3 DNA is TGTGCCAGCAGTTATCTAGCGGAGCAGTTCTTC.